The 29 T cell receptor beta chains in this list originate from one sample, sequenced in a study of T cell repertoires in cytomegalovirus infection. Their recognized antigens are unknown. TCRdb re-called the reads with MiXCR, one entry per CDR3 protein. The data hold about 920,000 distinct CDR3 sequences, with 30% to 40% observed a single time. The specimen was cultured CD8+ T cells from PBMCs, collected from culture after CMV antigen stimulation. The receptors shown here come from a human donor in good health (CMV status not recorded). Some clones in this sample may be carry-over from other donors' samples.

This clonotype was detected a few times. The rearrangement uses TRBV3-1 and TRBJ2-1, with D possibly matching TRBD1 (6 bases). CDR1 is LGHDT and CDR2 is YNNKEL in the germline V gene (reference sequence). This CDR3 has 16 residues. V dropped 1 base and J dropped 8 bases, with 18 bases sitting between them. As DNA, the CDR3 is TGTGCCAGCAGCCAAGTAATTCTGGGGGCGAGTCATGAGCAGTTCTTC. This sequence encodes CASSQVILGASHEQFF.

The V call is TRBV10-3, the J call TRBJ1-6, with D hard to call. Trimming pared 8 bases from V and 0 bases from J, leaving 8 bases between. The CDR3 totals 14 residues. The germline V gene encodes CDR1 ENHRY and CDR2 SYGVKD. For the CDR3, the DNA is TGTGCCATCCGTTTAAGCTCCTATAATTCACCCCTCCACTTT. This encodes CAIRLSSYNSPLHF.

This clonotype was picked up a small number of times. The chain links TRBV13 to TRBJ2-5; D possibly corresponds to TRBD1 (6 bases). Per the germline V gene, CDR1 is PRHDT and CDR2 is FYEKMQ (reference sequence). The CDR3 consists of 14 residues. Trimming cost V 6 bases and J 1 base, with 12 bases left between them. The CDR3 loop reads CASRSPGVQETQYF. Here the CDR3 DNA reads TGTGCCAGCAGATCCCCAGGGGTCCAAGAGACCCAGTACTTC.

The chain recombines TRBV5-5 with TRBJ2-3; a weak D match, TRBD2 (7 bases). Germline assignment: CDR1 SGHKS and CDR2 YYEKEE (reference sequence). V lost 2 bases and J lost 6, with 13 bases in between. The CDR3 covers 14 residues. The CDR3 is CASSFEKGGDTQYF. Here the CDR3 DNA reads TGTGCCAGCAGCTTTGAGAAGGGGGGGGATACGCAGTATTTT.

The chain recombines TRBV7-6 with TRBJ2-1; the D gene is possibly TRBD2 (7 bases). The CDR3 is 15 residues long. Between the trimmed V and J ends, which lost 1 base and 6 bases, there was a span of 13 bases. Germline V gene data show CDR1 as SGHVS and CDR2 as FNYEAQ. CDR3 residues: CASSLGGGPSNEQFF. CDR3 DNA: TGTGCCAGCAGCTTAGGCGGGGGCCCTTCCAATGAGCAGTTCTTC.

The V and J genes are TRBV15 and TRBJ2-7; no definite D call. This CDR3 spans 13 amino acids. Germline CDR1 is LNHNV and CDR2 is YYDKDF (reference sequence). With 0 bases removed from V and 3 bases from J, the gap between germline ends came to 6 bases. CDR3 sequence (DNA): TGTGCCACCAGCAGAGAACGCGGCTACGAGCAGTACTTC. It encodes CATSRERGYEQYF.

The chain links TRBV12-3 or TRBV12-4 to TRBJ1-5, with a possible D match to TRBD1 (6 bases). The V end lost 7 bases, the J end lost 7 bases, and 17 bases lay between the germline ends. There are 14 residues in the CDR3. The CDR3 is CASNLGQGQQPQHF. DNA of the CDR3: TGTGCCAGCAATCTTGGGCAGGGGCAGCAGCCCCAGCATTTT.

J is TRBJ1-1 and V is TRBV6-2 or TRBV6-3, with D hard to call. V shed 3 bases and J shed 1 base, with 6 bases lying between them. This CDR3 spans 13 amino acids. Germline loops: CDR1 MNHEY, CDR2 SVGEGT. For the CDR3, the DNA is TGTGCCAGCAGTTATCCCCCGAACACTGAAGCTTTCTTT. Amino acids: CASSYPPNTEAFF.

This clonotype was observed a handful of times. The chain joins TRBV10-3 to TRBJ2-3; perhaps TRBD1 as D (5 bases). In germline, CDR1 is ENHRY, CDR2 SYGVKD. This CDR3 region has 15 residues. V lost 2 bases and J 0 bases, leaving 9 bases between the germline ends. Here the CDR3 reads CAISEGATSTDTQYF. CDR3 in DNA: TGTGCCATCAGTGAGGGGGCGACTAGCACAGATACGCAGTATTTT.

This clonotype was recorded many times. The V gene is TRBV6-2 or TRBV6-3, the J gene TRBJ2-6; D gene ambiguous. Trimming took 2 bases from V and 1 from J, leaving 9 bases between them. Germline-derived CDR1 and CDR2 are MNHEY and SVGEGT. The CDR3 has 16 amino acids. The CDR3 DNA reads as TGTGCCAGCAGTTACGATTGGATATCTGGGGCCAACGTCCTGACTTTC. Translated: CASSYDWISGANVLTF.

The V call is TRBV3-1, the J call TRBJ2-7, with TRBD2 matching 10 bases. From germline, CDR1 is LGHDT and CDR2 YNNKEL (reference sequence). J was trimmed by 0 bases and V by 3 bases; bases with no gene match: 2. CDR3 size: 15 residues. CDR3 in DNA: TGTGCCAGCAGCCAGGCTAGCGGGGGCTCCTACGAGCAGTACTTC. It translates to CASSQASGGSYEQYF.

In the case of this clonotype: A read error may produce the germline difference seen at one junction end. The chain employs TRBV6-5 and TRBJ2-1, with TRBD2 matching over 9 bases. The CDR3 loop spans 17 amino acids. The germline CDR1 and CDR2 sequences are MNHEY and SVGAGI. The CDR3 region is CTSSNAGGGSSYNEQFF. CDR3 DNA: TGTACCAGCAGTAATGCGGGGGGGGGCAGCTCCTACAATGAGCAGTTCTTC.

V is TRBV27 and J is TRBJ2-1; D perhaps matches TRBD1 (6 bases). Per the germline V gene, CDR1 is MNHEY and CDR2 is SMNVEV (reference sequence). The CDR3 loop spans 11 amino acids. Trimming removed 6 bases at V and 9 bases at J, with 9 bases between. CDR3 bases: TGTGCCAGCAGGGGGACAATTGAGCAGTTCTTC. Translation: CASRGTIEQFF.

This clonotype turned up a few times. The chain joins TRBV24-1 to TRBJ1-5, with D perhaps TRBD1 (5 bases). The germline V gene has CDR1 KGHDR and CDR2 SFDVKD. The CDR3 extends over 14 amino acids. V was clipped by 9 bases and J by 0 bases, with 11 bases between them. The CDR3 region has the DNA TGTGCCACCGGGGACGGAAATAGCAATCAGCCCCAGCATTTT. It translates to CATGDGNSNQPQHF.

With regard to this clonotype: A read error is possible here, since a much larger clone lies one base away. The V and J genes are TRBV7-6 and TRBJ2-7; possibly TRBD1 or TRBD2 for D (5 bases each). The CDR3 length is 16 residues. Trimming pared 5 bases from V and 5 bases from J, leaving 22 bases between. Germline CDR1 SGHVS, CDR2 FNYEAQ. In DNA, the CDR3 is TGTGCCAGCAGCCGCCAACCGGGAAAGGGGATCCACGAGCAGTACTTC. Translation: CASSRQPGKGIHEQYF. Variable domain in full (rest from reference TRBV7-6 and TRBJ2-7): GAGVSQSPRYKVTKRGQDVALRCDPISGHVSLYWYRQALGQGPEFLTYFNYEAQQDKSGLPNDRFSAERPEGSISTLTIQRTEQRDSAMYRCASSRQPGKGIHEQYFGPGTRLTVT.

This clonotype appeared a few times. The V call is TRBV7-2, the J call TRBJ1-2; D perhaps matches TRBD1 (5 bases). The CDR3 is 18 residues long. V dropped 1 base and J dropped 7 bases, with 25 bases sitting between them. Germline V gene lookup returns CDR1 SGHTA and CDR2 FQGNSA. As DNA, the CDR3 is TGTGCCAGCAGCTTAGTGTCAGGGCAGGTTTCTCTCTTCTCTGGCTACACCTTC. Amino acids: CASSLVSGQVSLFSGYTF.

This sequence joins TRBV2 and TRBJ2-5, with D hard to call. This CDR3 spans 14 amino acids. V was trimmed by 5 bases and J by 5 bases, leaving 15 bases between them. From germline, CDR1 is SNHLY and CDR2 FYNNEI. This CDR3 reads CASSPPRNRETQYF. The CDR3 DNA reads as TGTGCCAGCAGTCCCCCAAGGAATCGCGAGACCCAGTACTTC.

This clonotype has more than one count but fewer than ten. This chain joins TRBV7-8 and TRBJ2-7; 8 bases fit TRBD2. With 4 bases clipped from V and 6 bases from J, the junction kept 5 bases outside the gene matches. Germline V gene sequence: CDR1 SGHVS, CDR2 FQNEAQ. The CDR3 is made up of 13 amino acids. CDR3 in amino acids: CASSSGTRTEQYV. As DNA, the CDR3 is TGTGCCAGCAGCTCAGGGACTAGGACCGAGCAGTACGTC.

This clonotype came up a few times. An end of the junction does not agree with germline; a read error may underlie this. The rearrangement uses TRBV11-1 and TRBJ2-2; D remains unclear. The CDR3 consists of 12 residues. CDR1 is SGHAT, CDR2 FQDESV, per germline (reference sequence). The CDR3 DNA is TGTGCCAGCAACTTAGGGACCGGGGAGCTGTTTTTT. This codes for CASNLGTGELFF.

This chain connects TRBV2 to TRBJ2-1; D unclear. Trimming took off 10 bases at V and 2 bases at J, with 12 bases between the two ends. The germline gives CDR1 SNHLY, CDR2 FYNNEI. The CDR3 runs 13 residues. The CDR3 sequence: CATDTRTYNEQFF. The CDR3 DNA follows: TGTGCCACAGACACCAGGACCTACAATGAGCAGTTCTTC.

V and J are TRBV6-2 or TRBV6-3 and TRBJ2-7, with 9 nucleotides matching TRBD1. Per germline, CDR1 MNHEY and CDR2 SVGEGT. This CDR3 contains 18 residues. V trimming: 2 bases; J trimming: 1 base; junction bases outside the gene matches: 12. CDR3 nucleotides: TGTGCCAGCAGTTACCGCCGGACAGGGGACGGACCTTCCTACGAGCAGTACGTC. As protein: CASSYRRTGDGPSYEQYV.

The chain couples TRBV27 to TRBJ1-6; maybe TRBD1 (5 bases). CDR3 length equals 14 residues. Between the trimmed V and J ends, which lost 8 bases and 7 bases, there was a span of 15 bases. CDR1 MNHEY and CDR2 SMNVEV come from the germline V gene (reference sequence). CDR3 sequence: CASRRGSENSPLHF. CDR3 in DNA: TGTGCCAGCCGGAGGGGATCAGAAAATTCACCCCTCCACTTT.

This clonotype was recorded a few times. The V call is TRBV7-9, the J call TRBJ1-1, with D unresolved. The V end lost 6 bases, the J end lost 1 base, and 15 bases lay between the germline ends. Germline CDR1 reads SEHNR; CDR2 reads FQNEAQ (reference sequence). The CDR3 totals 15 residues. CDR3 bases: TGTGCCAGCAGTCTGCAGTGGGCAGGGAACACTGAAGCTTTCTTT. Its protein is CASSLQWAGNTEAFF.

This clonotype showed up just a few times. The chain links TRBV5-1 to TRBJ2-7; D may correspond to TRBD1 or TRBD2 (5 bases each). V lost 4 bases and J 4 bases, leaving 15 bases between the germline ends. Germline assignment: CDR1 SGHRS and CDR2 YFSETQ. CDR3 length: 14 amino acids. CDR3 DNA: TGCGCCAGCAGCCCCCCGGGGACCCGGTACGAGCAGTACTTC. The encoded protein is CASSPPGTRYEQYF.

V is TRBV3-1 and J is TRBJ1-5; D call uncertain. The V end was cut by 10 bases, the J end by 4 bases, with 14 bases between. The CDR3 runs 13 residues. The germline gives CDR1 LGHDT, CDR2 YNNKEL (reference sequence). CDR3 bases: TGTGCCACCGAAATACTCGGTAATCAGCCCCAGCATTTT. The encoded protein is CATEILGNQPQHF.

The chain is built from TRBV27 and TRBJ2-5, with D unresolved. The CDR3 covers 10 residues. V was trimmed by 8 bases and J by 5 bases, leaving 6 bases between them. CDR1 MNHEY and CDR2 SMNVEV come from the germline V gene (reference sequence). The CDR3 nucleotides read TGTGCCAGCGGCTGGGAGACCCAGTACTTC. The encoded protein is CASGWETQYF.

This clonotype occurred a few times. The rearrangement uses TRBV6-5 and TRBJ2-1, with unresolved D. Germline V gene lookup returns CDR1 MNHEY and CDR2 SVGAGI. The ends were cut back, 5 bases at V and 6 bases at J, with 8 bases in the middle. This CDR3 spans 12 amino acids. This CDR3 is CASSAIRNEQFF. In nucleotides, the CDR3 is TGTGCCAGCAGTGCGATTCGCAATGAGCAGTTCTTC.

Here the CDR3 DNA reads TGCAGTGCTGGGGAGGGCGGCGAACCCTACAATGAGCAGTTCTTC. Translating it yields CSAGEGGEPYNEQFF. V gene TRBV20-1 combines with J gene TRBJ2-1; 7 bases are a match to TRBD2. Germline V lookup: CDR1 DFQATT, CDR2 SNEGSKA (reference sequence). The CDR3 contains 15 residues. V lost 5 bases, J lost 2 bases, and 9 bases stayed unmatched.

The gene calls are TRBV5-5 and TRBJ2-7, with 11 nucleotides matching TRBD1. V lost 3 bases and J lost 4; bases outside the gene matches: 3. Germline loops: CDR1 SGHKS, CDR2 YYEKEE (reference sequence). There are 14 residues in the CDR3. In nucleotides, the CDR3 is TGTGCCAGCAGCTGGGACAGGGGGGGGTACGAGCAGTACGTC. It translates to CASSWDRGGYEQYV.